The clone carrying this T cell receptor (beta chain) has a count of ten or more. Its specificity is not known. There are 14 residues in the CDR3. The germline V and J ends were trimmed by 5 bases and 8 bases, with 18 bases remaining between them. Germline V gene lookup returns CDR1 SNHLY and CDR2 FYNNEI. The sample belongs to a study of regulatory T cells in long-lasting Graves disease. Findings and limits, study-wide: TCR diversity in persistent Graves' patients was below that of newly diagnosed ones. Relative to new patients (under 1,000), persistent patients exhibited greater sharing of public clonotypes (2,741).

Time point reported: persistent/refractory GD, antithyroid drugs over 5 years with positive TRAb. There was RNA extracted from PBMCs, and the TCR library was made from it. Collection of peripheral blood (about 10 milliliters) was done using EDTA tubes. Arm-PCR with iRepertoire HTBI primers amplified the CDR3 regions for these TCR beta libraries. Each CDR3 protein is one row after TCRdb ran MiXCR on the multiplex PCR reads. The sample has 400,000 to 500,000 distinct CDR3 sequences, 20% to 25% seen once. The chain uses TRBV2 and TRBJ1-2; D gene unclear. The specimen was peripheral blood mononuclear cells (PBMCs), collected when the disease was refractory, from a patient treated with antithyroid drugs. This TCR derives from a female donor with Graves disease. CDR3 residues: CASSPDPTVRGYTF. Written as DNA, the CDR3 is TGTGCCAGCAGTCCCGACCCGACTGTGCGCGGCTACACCTTC.